The 9 T cell receptor beta chains listed next were all sequenced from one sample in a study of CD8 T cells in Susac syndrome. An amount of RNA that ranged from roughly 0.5 to 1 ug was reverse transcribed with random hexamers. MiXCR was run by TCRdb on the immunoSEQ multiplex PCR reads, yielding one entry per CDR3 protein. Of about 190,000 distinct CDR3 sequences listed, around 95% are singletons. Sequencing input: CD8+ T cells from PBMCs. The receptors come from a human donor with Susac syndrome.

The CDR3 protein is CATGSSGRVEQFF. The CDR3, as DNA: TGTGCCACCGGCTCAAGCGGGAGGGTTGAGCAGTTCTTC. The chain carries TRBV15 and TRBJ2-1; 10 bases align to TRBD2. With 8 bases clipped from V and 9 bases from J, the junction kept 7 bases outside the gene matches. There are 13 residues in the CDR3. Germline V lookup: CDR1 LNHNV, CDR2 YYDKDF (reference sequence).

This rearrangement joins TRBV11-2 to TRBJ2-2, with 7 bases lining up with TRBD1. Trimming cost V 5 bases and J 8 bases; bases outside gene matches: 5. The germline gives CDR1 SGHAT, CDR2 FQNNGV. The CDR3 length is 13 residues. CDR3 in amino acids: CASSKQGVGELFF. DNA for the CDR3: TGTGCCAGCAGCAAGCAGGGGGTAGGGGAGCTGTTTTTT.

The genes are TRBV3-1 and TRBJ2-3, with D maybe TRBD2 (6 bases). V lost 5 bases to trimming and J lost 7 bases, with 16 bases between them. CDR1 is LGHDT, CDR2 YNNKEL, per germline (reference sequence). CDR3 length: 14 residues. Here the CDR3 DNA reads TGTGCCAGCAGCACCAGTGGTCGCGGGAATACGCAGTATTTT. Its translation: CASSTSGRGNTQYF.

This rearrangement joins TRBV9 to TRBJ2-2; D might be TRBD1 (6 bases). From germline, CDR1 is SGDLS and CDR2 YYNGEE. The CDR3 has 17 residues. V lost 2 bases, J lost 5 bases, and 19 bases lay in between. CDR3 coding DNA: TGTGCCAGCAGCGTTACCGGGACACTCCAGGGAACCGGGGAGCTGTTTTTT. The encoded protein is CASSVTGTLQGTGELFF.

This sequence joins TRBV10-3 and TRBJ2-7; D is perhaps TRBD1 (5 bases). The V gene lost 7 bases and the J gene lost 4 bases, with 17 bases spanning the gap. The CDR3 is 14 residues long. The germline gives CDR1 ENHRY, CDR2 SYGVKD. CDR3 sequence (DNA): TGTGCCATCACCCCGGGTACAGGCGAATACGAGCAGTACTTC. It encodes CAITPGTGEYEQYF.

V usage is TRBV5-1 and J usage is TRBJ1-1, with TRBD1 matching over 7 bases. V dropped 4 bases and J dropped 0; count of bases not matched to a gene: 6. The CDR3 runs 15 residues. Germline loops: CDR1 SGHRS, CDR2 YFSETQ. In DNA, the CDR3 is TGCGCCAGCAGCCAGAAACAGGGGCTGAACACTGAAGCTTTCTTT. Its translation is CASSQKQGLNTEAFF.

V usage is TRBV6-6 and J usage is TRBJ2-5; unclear D gene. Trimming shortened V by 2 bases and J by 1 base, and 11 bases separated the two germline ends. CDR1 MNHNY and CDR2 SVGAGI come from the germline V gene (reference sequence). The CDR3 is 15 residues long. CDR3 coding DNA: TGTGCCAGCAGTTACCCAGCGACCGTCCAAGAGACCCAGTACTTC. This codes for CASSYPATVQETQYF.

V gene TRBV9 combines with J gene TRBJ2-1; no reliable D call. Germline V gives CDR1 SGDLS, CDR2 YYNGEE. Deletions cut 0 bases from V and 8 bases from J, with 9 bases between. This CDR3 region has 13 residues. The CDR3 loop is CASSVESDYEQFF. CDR3 sequence (DNA): TGTGCCAGCAGCGTAGAATCAGACTATGAGCAGTTCTTC.

The J gene is TRBJ2-5, the V gene TRBV3-1; weak D call: TRBD2 (5 bases). The CDR3 loop spans 14 amino acids. Germline CDR1 LGHDT, CDR2 YNNKEL (reference sequence). V was cut by 1 base and J by 3 bases, with 9 bases left in between. The CDR3 loop reads CASSQVGLEETQYF. In DNA form, the CDR3 reads TGTGCCAGCAGCCAAGTCGGACTGGAAGAGACCCAGTACTTC.